The source of this TCR beta chain is a study of cytomegalovirus exposure and HLA in healthy donors. The CDR3 loop spans 15 amino acids. The V end was cut by 1 base, the J end by 2 bases, with 12 bases between. Germline loops: CDR1 PRHDT, CDR2 FYEKMQ (reference sequence). Nominal health characterized the donors when sampled, though unrecorded immune exposures were likely. The study's findings and limits: Later analysis associated a missense DCLRE1C variant with TCR beta V- and J-gene trimming. Across donors, most TCRs were seen rarely, yet some public ones were widespread. CMV serostatus was the sole immune exposure information available.

Both 60 Vbeta primers and 13 Jbeta primers went into the PCR. Only in-frame clones appear in the TCRdb table, and some are missing; sequencing was by immunoSEQ multiplex PCR. The data contain 200,000 to 250,000 clones, approximately 82% of them singletons. About this clone itself: Its antigen is not identified.

The rearrangement uses TRBV13 and TRBJ2-7; the D gene is possibly TRBD2 (6 bases). The receptor was isolated from a woman aged 35 to 49 in good health and CMV-seronegative. Sample: PBMCs. The CDR3 sequence is CASSLEPGVAYEQYF. The DNA for the CDR3 is TGTGCCAGCAGCTTAGAACCGGGAGTTGCCTACGAGCAGTACTTC.